The rows below give T cell receptor beta chains drawn from one sample of a study of T-cell memory formation after mild COVID-19. One entry per CDR3 protein results from TCRdb running MiXCR on the 5' RACE reads. The profile shows roughly 550,000 distinct CDR3 sequences, roughly 21% of them singletons. The material sequenced was PBMCs or a T cell subset sorted from them (not recorded which). Every receptor here comes from an adult woman who had mild COVID-19 (a few samples of this study predate the infection). Cell type and time point are not known. The CDR3 runs from the conserved cysteine through the conserved F or W.

CDR3 length	J gene	V gene	CDR3 protein
16	TRBJ1-1	TRBV27	CACSHPGGAPNTEAFF
15	TRBJ1-3	TRBV12-3/TRBV12-4	CASTVDRVGGNTIYF
15	TRBJ2-6	TRBV6-5	CASSYDSSGANVLTF
15	TRBJ2-7	TRBV7-9	CASSLGLSSDNEQYF
15	TRBJ1-1	TRBV11-2	CASSLVSTGGREAFF
16	TRBJ1-5	TRBV12-3/TRBV12-4	CASWRGTSGVNQPQHF
11	TRBJ1-5	TRBV12-3/TRBV12-4	CASSSGQPQHF
19	TRBJ2-3	TRBV5-1	CASSAGLAGGPSSTDTQYF
14	TRBJ2-5	TRBV24-1	CATSDDRGGVTQYF
15	TRBJ2-7	TRBV24-1	CATSDSRQSTYEQYF
16	TRBJ2-5	TRBV5-1	CASSVEEGIWGETQYF
13	TRBJ2-7	TRBV10-3	CAISLGDPWEQYF